This is a list of T cell receptor beta chains from one sample in a study of T cell responses to AZD1222 COVID-19 vaccine. The table came from immunoSEQ multiplex PCR; TCRdb's copy has only in-frame clones and leaves some out. The top ten clones hold roughly 7.1% of a sample with some 140,000 clones, approximately 92% of them seen once. Sequencing used peripheral blood, obtained 28 days after the second AZD1222 dose. The source is an adult who received the AZD1222 COVID-19 vaccine. The CDR3 runs from the conserved cysteine through the conserved F or W. D genes are given only for firm matches. Size tells how often a clone was seen (once, few, many) or the class of an expanded clone, and some rows leave it out.

v_call	j_call	clone_size	d_call	cdr3_aa	cdr3_nt
TRBV6-5	TRBJ1-3	NA	NA	CASMGAGNTIYF	TGTGCCAGCATGGGGGCTGGAAACACCATATATTTT
TRBV18	TRBJ2-7	NA	NA	CASSPPQGSHEQYF	TGTGCCAGCTCACCTCCACAGGGATCCCACGAGCAGTACTTC
TRBV24-1	TRBJ2-5	NA	NA	CATSDLGSQYF	TGTGCCACCAGTGACCTCGGGTCCCAGTACTTC
TRBV27	TRBJ1-2	once	NA	CASSFGSSYGYTF	TGTGCCAGCAGTTTTGGCAGCAGCTATGGCTACACCTTC
TRBV14	TRBJ1-6	NA	TRBD1	CASSLQGQGDRSPLHF	TGTGCCAGCAGCCTCCAGGGACAGGGGGATCGGTCACCCCTCCACTTT
TRBV5-1	TRBJ2-7	NA	TRBD1	CASSSVPLSGTGGLEQYF	TGCGCCAGCAGCTCCGTTCCCCTATCCGGGACAGGGGGACTCGAGCAGTACTTC
TRBV12-3/TRBV12-4	TRBJ1-1	NA	NA	CASRQGRGTEAFF	TGTGCCAGCAGACAGGGTCGTGGCACTGAAGCTTTCTTT
TRBV5-8	TRBJ1-6	NA	NA	CASTEWGSYNSPLHF	TGTGCCAGCACCGAGTGGGGCTCCTATAATTCACCCCTCCACTTT
TRBV5-1	TRBJ1-3	NA	NA	CASSFGPDSGNTIYF	TGCGCCAGCAGCTTTGGCCCAGACTCTGGAAACACCATATATTTT
TRBV11-2	TRBJ2-7	NA	NA	CASRIPGREPYEQYF	TGTGCCAGCAGAATCCCGGGCAGGGAGCCCTACGAGCAGTACTTC
TRBV28	TRBJ1-2	NA	NA	CASRFPGGGYTF	TGTGCCAGCCGTTTCCCGGGGGGGGGCTACACCTTC
TRBV5-1	TRBJ2-1	NA	NA	CASGPGSSYNEQFF	TGCGCCAGCGGCCCCGGGAGCTCCTACAATGAGCAGTTCTTC
TRBV28	TRBJ1-4	NA	NA	CASSLGQFNEKLFF	TGTGCCAGCAGTTTAGGACAGTTTAATGAAAAACTGTTTTTT
TRBV6-2/TRBV6-3	TRBJ2-7	NA	TRBD1	CASSYFSIRDRGYEQYF	TGTGCCAGCAGTTACTTCTCGATCCGGGACAGGGGATACGAGCAGTACTTC
TRBV4-2	TRBJ2-7	NA	NA	CASSQEDSSYEQYF	TGTGCCAGCAGCCAAGAGGACAGCTCCTACGAGCAGTACTTC
TRBV5-1	TRBJ2-2	NA	TRBD1	CASSSRTGRGTGELFF	TGCGCCAGCAGCTCGAGGACAGGGCGTGGGACCGGGGAGCTGTTTTTT
TRBV6-5	TRBJ2-7	NA	TRBD1	CASETGAAYEQYF	TGTGCCAGCGAGACAGGGGCGGCCTACGAGCAGTACTTC
TRBV11-3	TRBJ2-5	NA	NA	CASSSPGSLRPTQETQYF	TGTGCCAGCAGCTCCCCGGGATCACTCCGGCCCACCCAAGAGACCCAGTACTTC
TRBV7-9	TRBJ1-1	NA	NA	CASSLSLPGSTEAFF	TGTGCCAGCAGCTTATCTTTACCAGGGAGCACTGAAGCTTTCTTT
TRBV4-2	TRBJ2-3	NA	NA	CAKVSRPDTQYF	TGTGCCAAGGTAAGTAGGCCTGATACGCAGTATTTT
TRBV5-1	TRBJ2-1	NA	NA	CASRWGGFGNEQFF	TGCGCCAGCAGATGGGGGGGCTTTGGGAATGAGCAGTTCTTC
TRBV20-1	TRBJ1-1	NA	NA	CSAKANTEAFF	TGCAGTGCCAAGGCGAACACTGAAGCTTTCTTT
TRBV6-9	TRBJ2-7	once	NA	CASNKSGGKYEQYF	TGTGCCAGCAATAAGTCCGGGGGAAAATACGAGCAGTACTTC
TRBV5-1	TRBJ2-2	once	NA	CASRSRRPRWSPNTGELFF	TGCGCCAGCCGCTCCCGGCGTCCGCGGTGGAGCCCGAACACCGGGGAGCTGTTTTTT
TRBV2	TRBJ1-5	NA	NA	CASSEGVLGPNQPQHF	TGTGCCAGCAGTGAAGGTGTGTTGGGACCCAATCAGCCCCAGCATTTT
TRBV18	TRBJ1-2	NA	TRBD1	CASSPTGMTNYGYTF	TGTGCCAGCTCGCCGACAGGGATGACTAACTATGGCTACACCTTC
TRBV2	TRBJ1-1	NA	TRBD1	CARNRQGVNTEAFF	TGTGCCAGAAACAGACAGGGAGTGAACACTGAAGCTTTCTTT
TRBV6-5	TRBJ1-3	few	NA	CASSRETGDTIYF	TGTGCCAGCAGCCGTGAGACAGGAGACACCATATATTTT
TRBV12-3/TRBV12-4	TRBJ2-3	NA	NA	CASRGDADTQYF	TGTGCCAGCAGGGGGGATGCAGATACGCAGTATTTT
TRBV19	TRBJ1-5	NA	NA	CAGSTGLNQPQHF	TGTGCCGGATCCACAGGGTTGAATCAGCCCCAGCATTTT
TRBV27	TRBJ1-2	NA	TRBD1	CASSLGQEGYGYTF	TGTGCCAGCAGTCTGGGACAGGAGGGTTATGGCTACACCTTC
TRBV4-1	TRBJ2-7	NA	TRBD1	CASSQPGQRGEQYF	TGCGCCAGCAGCCAACCGGGACAGAGGGGAGAGCAGTACTTC
TRBV28	TRBJ1-1	NA	NA	CASMVRNTEAFF	TGTGCCAGCATGGTACGGAACACTGAAGCTTTCTTT